Listed below are T cell receptor beta chains from one sample, sequenced in a study of blood T cells in healthy people across ages. TCRdb ran MiXCR on the 5' RACE reads and lists one entry per CDR3 protein. The table records 650,000 to 800,000 distinct CDR3 sequences, under 65% of them present only once. The sample comprised blood. The receptors were sampled from a woman older than 75 in good health. Both conserved end residues are part of each CDR3. The order of the fields is J gene, V gene, CDR3 protein.

j_gene: TRBJ2-7; v_gene: TRBV20-1; CDR3aa: CSARRLAGNHEQYF
j_gene: TRBJ1-1; v_gene: TRBV7-9; CDR3aa: CASSWGTFF
j_gene: TRBJ1-6; v_gene: TRBV6-5; CDR3aa: CASVQGIGSPLHF
j_gene: TRBJ1-2; v_gene: TRBV5-1; CDR3aa: CASSLGGSQGYTF
j_gene: TRBJ2-3; v_gene: TRBV7-9; CDR3aa: CASSLGLNTQYF
j_gene: TRBJ2-1; v_gene: TRBV2; CDR3aa: CASRTPRDGNYNEQFF
j_gene: TRBJ2-7; v_gene: TRBV12-3/TRBV12-4; CDR3aa: CASRAMGRKQYF
j_gene: TRBJ2-7; v_gene: TRBV12-3/TRBV12-4; CDR3aa: CASSPRFGGRKYF
j_gene: TRBJ2-3; v_gene: TRBV6-4; CDR3aa: CASSDRGGGTDTQYF
j_gene: TRBJ2-1; v_gene: TRBV5-1; CDR3aa: CASSLDSGGAYNEQFF
j_gene: TRBJ2-5; v_gene: TRBV4-1; CDR3aa: CASSQVGTQETQYF
j_gene: NA; v_gene: TRBV27; CDR3aa: CASSQRTKLPIEQYF
j_gene: TRBJ1-5; v_gene: TRBV20-1; CDR3aa: CSAKQYSNQPQHF
j_gene: TRBJ1-6; v_gene: TRBV23-1; CDR3aa: CASSQGATYNSPLHF
j_gene: TRBJ2-1; v_gene: TRBV7-9; CDR3aa: CASSSLDLINEQFF
j_gene: TRBJ2-2; v_gene: TRBV20-1; CDR3aa: CSARGGARTGELFF
j_gene: TRBJ2-6; v_gene: TRBV10-3; CDR3aa: CAIRDSQRGANVLTF
j_gene: TRBJ2-2; v_gene: TRBV7-3; CDR3aa: CASRNLNTGELFF
j_gene: TRBJ2-1; v_gene: TRBV20-1; CDR3aa: CSASSPGTLKKGHEQFF
j_gene: TRBJ2-3; v_gene: TRBV6-4; CDR3aa: CASSAGYRSTDTQYF
j_gene: TRBJ2-7; v_gene: TRBV4-1; CDR3aa: CASSQDDRGYEQYF
j_gene: TRBJ1-5; v_gene: TRBV20-1; CDR3aa: CSARVVAGQGNQPQHF
j_gene: TRBJ1-1; v_gene: TRBV2; CDR3aa: CASSEIGRRNTEAFF
j_gene: TRBJ2-7; v_gene: TRBV5-1; CDR3aa: CASSSLDTTNSYEQYF
j_gene: TRBJ2-3; v_gene: TRBV21-1; CDR3aa: CASSKLAGFGTDTQYF
j_gene: TRBJ2-1; v_gene: TRBV28; CDR3aa: CASSLEIGAGKLNEQFF
j_gene: TRBJ2-1; v_gene: TRBV6-1; CDR3aa: CASSKGLVVHEQFF
j_gene: NA; v_gene: TRBV6-1; CDR3aa: CATTWDSGTGAYEQYF
j_gene: TRBJ2-3; v_gene: TRBV5-1; CDR3aa: CASSSGGSKTDTQYF
j_gene: TRBJ2-7; v_gene: TRBV20-1; CDR3aa: CSASGGWHEQYF
j_gene: TRBJ2-7; v_gene: TRBV2; CDR3aa: CASSAPGVPYEQYF
j_gene: TRBJ1-6; v_gene: TRBV10-3; CDR3aa: CAISVAGFGSPLHF
j_gene: TRBJ1-2; v_gene: TRBV20-1; CDR3aa: CSAPRTGIYGYTF
j_gene: TRBJ2-3; v_gene: TRBV27; CDR3aa: CASSGQRFTDTQYF
j_gene: TRBJ2-2; v_gene: TRBV29-1; CDR3aa: CSVQMWGTGPNTGELFF
j_gene: TRBJ1-5; v_gene: TRBV12-3/TRBV12-4; CDR3aa: CASTKGTGIVGSNQPQHF
j_gene: TRBJ2-2; v_gene: TRBV12-3/TRBV12-4; CDR3aa: CASSPRSGLAGKHTGELFF
j_gene: TRBJ2-5; v_gene: TRBV28; CDR3aa: CASTNLQGGLVLGQETQYF
j_gene: TRBJ2-3; v_gene: TRBV2; CDR3aa: CASGLTETDTQYF
j_gene: TRBJ2-5; v_gene: TRBV12-3/TRBV12-4; CDR3aa: CASSSTGRTVQETQYF
j_gene: TRBJ2-1; v_gene: TRBV2; CDR3aa: CASKGVYNEQFF
j_gene: TRBJ2-7; v_gene: TRBV21-1; CDR3aa: CASSKWETRGVYEQYF